The entry that follows covers one TCR beta chain sequence. Sequencing was performed with immunoSEQ multiplex PCR; in TCRdb, only in-frame clones are kept and a portion is missing. The data show about 24,000 clones, with about 72% seen just once and 25% to 30% held by the top ten. These data belong to a study of PD-1 blockade in classical Hodgkin lymphoma. Indicated time point: cycle 4 day 1 (C4D1), after 5 to 7 weeks of nivolumab. Each and every patient relapsed after autologous stem cell transplantation, and patients got differing brentuximab vedotin exposure. V gave up 5 bases and J gave up 5 bases; unmatched junction bases: 8. The CDR3 is 15 amino acids. Germline V gene data show CDR1 as MNHNS and CDR2 as SASEGT.

Sequenced here: peripheral blood mononuclear cells (PBMCs), sampled before the fourth cycle of nivolumab. The rearrangement links TRBV6-1 to TRBJ1-4; 7 nucleotides line up with TRBD1. This sequence originates from a human donor with classical Hodgkin lymphoma. The CDR3 nucleotides are TGTGCCAGCAGTTCCCGACAGGGATTGAATGAAAAACTGTTTTTT. This sequence encodes CASSSRQGLNEKLFF.